What follows is one T cell receptor (beta chain) and its context. The data derive from a study of blood T cell repertoires in COVID-19. At the level of the study: Donors in the United States, Italy and Spain gave samples during acute or convalescent COVID-19. Nucleic acid was either cDNA or gDNA, and it came from T cells, B-cell-depleted T cells, or PBMCs.

Per the original methods: Estimation of nucleated cell counts relied on the amplification of reference gene primers. Libraries were prepared by immunoSEQ multiplex PCR; TCRdb keeps only in-frame clonotypes and omits some of them. That table furnishes V, J and clone size, whereas the DNA furnished D and trimming. The sample holds under 50,000 clones, roughly 88% seen once. Germline loops: CDR1 LNHDA, CDR2 SQIVND (reference sequence). The CDR3 length is 15 residues. The germline V and J ends were trimmed by 10 bases and 0 bases, with 18 bases remaining between them. The chain couples TRBV19 to TRBJ1-2, with D possibly matching TRBD1 (5 bases). Input material: peripheral blood. The source of this sequence is a man in his 70s with acute or convalescent COVID-19. The chain's CDR3 is CATDPTGGTNYGYTF. The CDR3 bases are TGTGCCACCGACCCCACCGGGGGTACTAACTATGGCTACACCTTC.